The TCR beta chain under discussion was sequenced for a study of blood T cell repertoires in COVID-19. Across the whole study: COVID-19 samples collected from the United States, Italy and Spain covered acute and convalescent phases. From T cells, B-cell-depleted T cells, or PBMCs came the material, which was cDNA or gDNA.

Cohort 3 donors counted as recovered after two negative PCRs, clearance, or resolved symptoms. CDR1 and CDR2 (germline): SGHRS, YFSETQ. J was trimmed by 4 bases and V by 4 bases; bases with no gene match: 7. The CDR3 covers 15 residues. Authors' processing steps: Amplification of reference gene primers provided the estimated nucleated cell counts. Measured with immunoSEQ multiplex PCR; TCRdb has only the in-frame clones, and not every one. V, J and clone size were drawn from that table, and D and trimming were deduced from the DNA. The data hold approximately 180,000 clones, with 78% observed a single time.

J is TRBJ2-1 and V is TRBV5-1; 8 bases match TRBD2. Sequenced material: PBMCs or T cells enriched from blood (not recorded which). The TCR originated in a woman between 45 and 65 years old who had recovered from COVID-19. The CDR3 sequence is CASSESGSTYNEQFF. CDR3 bases: TGCGCCAGCAGCGAAAGCGGGAGTACTTACAATGAGCAGTTCTTC.